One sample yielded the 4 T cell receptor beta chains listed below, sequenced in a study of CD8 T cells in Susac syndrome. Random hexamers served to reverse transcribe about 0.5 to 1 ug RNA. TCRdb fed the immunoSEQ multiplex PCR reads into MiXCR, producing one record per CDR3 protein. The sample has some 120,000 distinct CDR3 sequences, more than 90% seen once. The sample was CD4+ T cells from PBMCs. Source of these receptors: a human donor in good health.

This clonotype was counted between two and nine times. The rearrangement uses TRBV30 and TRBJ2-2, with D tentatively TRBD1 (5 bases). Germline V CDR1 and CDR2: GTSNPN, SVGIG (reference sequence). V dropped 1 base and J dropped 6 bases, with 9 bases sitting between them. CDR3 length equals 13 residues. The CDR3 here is CAWSAQGPGELFF. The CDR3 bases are TGTGCCTGGAGTGCTCAGGGTCCCGGGGAGCTGTTTTTT.

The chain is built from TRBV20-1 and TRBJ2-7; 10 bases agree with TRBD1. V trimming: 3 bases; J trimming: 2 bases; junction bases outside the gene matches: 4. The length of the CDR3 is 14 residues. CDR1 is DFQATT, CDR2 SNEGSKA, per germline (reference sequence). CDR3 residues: CSARAGTGAYEQYF. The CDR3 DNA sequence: TGCAGTGCTAGGGCGGGGACAGGGGCCTACGAGCAGTACTTC.

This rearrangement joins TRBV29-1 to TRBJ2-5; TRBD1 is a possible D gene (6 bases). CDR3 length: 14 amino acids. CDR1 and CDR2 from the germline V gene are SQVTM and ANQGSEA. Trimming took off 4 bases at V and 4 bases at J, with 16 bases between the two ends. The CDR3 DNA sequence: TGCAGCGTTGTTTCTTCCAGGGGTTTAGAGACCCAGTACTTC. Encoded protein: CSVVSSRGLETQYF.

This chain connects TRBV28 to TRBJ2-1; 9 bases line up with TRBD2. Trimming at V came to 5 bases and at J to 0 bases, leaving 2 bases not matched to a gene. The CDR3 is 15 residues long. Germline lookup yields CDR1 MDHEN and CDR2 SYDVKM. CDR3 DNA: TGTGCCAGCAGTCTAGCGGGAATCTCCTACAATGAGCAGTTCTTC. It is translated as CASSLAGISYNEQFF.